This T cell receptor (beta chain) was found in a study of cytomegalovirus exposure and HLA in healthy donors. With 5 bases removed from V and 0 bases from J, the gap between germline ends came to 15 bases. CDR1 SGHNT and CDR2 YYREEE come from the germline V gene (reference sequence). CDR3 length: 17 amino acids. As for the donors, each was a healthy bone marrow donor. With 60 Vbeta and 13 Jbeta primers, the PCR was carried out. Profiling relied on immunoSEQ multiplex PCR, and the TCRdb table lists in-frame clones only, not all of them. The data show over 200,000 clones, with about 84% seen just once and 1% to 1.5% held by the top ten.

Sequencing used PBMCs. The chain combines TRBV5-4 with TRBJ2-6; TRBD1 might be the D (6 bases). This clonotype was obtained from a human donor in good health. In DNA form, the CDR3 reads TGTGCCAGCAGTCCTCCGGGACATACCTCTGGGGCCAACGTCCTGACTTTC. This translates into CASSPPGHTSGANVLTF.